What follows is one T cell receptor beta chain and its context. This record comes from a study of T cell changes during pregnancy in multiple sclerosis. Deletions cut 6 bases from V and 2 bases from J, with 17 bases between. Germline values: CDR1 MNHEY, CDR2 SVGAGI. The CDR3 has 15 residues. TCRdb's table, derived via immunoSEQ multiplex PCR, lists solely in-frame clones and lacks some. Seen here are fewer than 35,000 clones, approximately 90% observed once, and the top ten hold 3.5% to 4.5%. This TCR was recovered from a female donor with multiple sclerosis, enrolled in a pregnancy study. The chain links TRBV6-5 to TRBJ2-7, with D possibly TRBD2 on 6 matching bases. This material consisted of CD8+ T cells from peripheral blood mononuclear cells, taken in the second trimester of pregnancy. CDR3 nucleotides: TGTGCCAGCAGCCTCGTCGGGAGTGGGGCCTACGAGCAGTACTTC. This codes for CASSLVGSGAYEQYF.